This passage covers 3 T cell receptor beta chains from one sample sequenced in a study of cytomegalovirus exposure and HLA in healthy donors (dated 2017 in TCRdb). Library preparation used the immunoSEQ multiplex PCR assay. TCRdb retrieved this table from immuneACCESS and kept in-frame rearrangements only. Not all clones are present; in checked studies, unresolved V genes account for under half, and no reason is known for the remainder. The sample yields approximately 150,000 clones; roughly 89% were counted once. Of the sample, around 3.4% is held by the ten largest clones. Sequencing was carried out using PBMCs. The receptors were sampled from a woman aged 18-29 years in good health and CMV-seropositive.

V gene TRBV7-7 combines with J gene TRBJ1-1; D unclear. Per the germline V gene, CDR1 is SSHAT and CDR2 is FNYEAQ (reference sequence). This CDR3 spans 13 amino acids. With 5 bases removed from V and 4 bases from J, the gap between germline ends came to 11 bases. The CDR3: CASSPTPFTEAFF. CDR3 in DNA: TGTGCCAGCAGCCCAACACCCTTCACTGAAGCTTTCTTT.

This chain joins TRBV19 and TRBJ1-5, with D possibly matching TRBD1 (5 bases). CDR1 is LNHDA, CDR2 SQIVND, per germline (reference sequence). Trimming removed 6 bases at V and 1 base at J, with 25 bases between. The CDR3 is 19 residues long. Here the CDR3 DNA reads TGTGCCAGTAGCCGGCTTCTGGTCGGGGGTCCCGAGAGCAATCAGCCCCAGCATTTT. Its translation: CASSRLLVGGPESNQPQHF.

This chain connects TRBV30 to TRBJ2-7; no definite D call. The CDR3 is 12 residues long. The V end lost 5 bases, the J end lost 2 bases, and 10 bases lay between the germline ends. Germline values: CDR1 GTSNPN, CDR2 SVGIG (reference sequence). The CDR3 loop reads CAWSRRAYEQYF. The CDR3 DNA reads TGTGCCTGGTCAAGACGGGCCTACGAGCAGTACTTC.